This T cell receptor (beta chain) originates from a study of chemoradiotherapy in HPV16-positive cancers. Study findings and constraints: The functional HPV-specific definition rests on just two HPV16-positive patients.

The CDR3 totals 15 residues. V lost 3 bases, J lost 1 base, and 13 bases lay in between. Germline V gene lookup returns CDR1 ENHRY and CDR2 SYGVKD. On this clone: Its antigen is undetermined.

Libraries were prepared by immunoSEQ multiplex PCR; TCRdb keeps only in-frame clonotypes and omits some of them. The sample lists about 35,000 clones; about 90% were seen once. The chain carries TRBV10-3 and TRBJ2-7, with D perhaps TRBD2 (6 bases). Here the sequenced sample was blood, taken from a patient who underwent chemoradiotherapy. The TCR comes from a human donor with HPV-associated anogenital cancer. As DNA, the CDR3 is TGTGCCATCAGTGATGCCGGGACTGAGTCCTACGAGCAGTACTTC. Its protein is CAISDAGTESYEQYF.